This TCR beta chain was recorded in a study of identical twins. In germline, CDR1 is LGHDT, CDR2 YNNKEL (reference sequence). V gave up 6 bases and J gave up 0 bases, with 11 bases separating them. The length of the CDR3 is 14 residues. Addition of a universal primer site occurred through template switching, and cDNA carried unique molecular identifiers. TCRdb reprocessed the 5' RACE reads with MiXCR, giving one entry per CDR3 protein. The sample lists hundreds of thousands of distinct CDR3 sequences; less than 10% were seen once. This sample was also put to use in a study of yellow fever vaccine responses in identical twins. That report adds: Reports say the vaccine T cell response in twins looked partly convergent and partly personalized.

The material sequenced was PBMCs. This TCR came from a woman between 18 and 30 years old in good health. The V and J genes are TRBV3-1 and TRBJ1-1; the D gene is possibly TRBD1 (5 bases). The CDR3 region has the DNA TGTGCCAGCAGTCCAGAGACAGTGAACACTGAAGCTTTCTTT. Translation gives CASSPETVNTEAFF.